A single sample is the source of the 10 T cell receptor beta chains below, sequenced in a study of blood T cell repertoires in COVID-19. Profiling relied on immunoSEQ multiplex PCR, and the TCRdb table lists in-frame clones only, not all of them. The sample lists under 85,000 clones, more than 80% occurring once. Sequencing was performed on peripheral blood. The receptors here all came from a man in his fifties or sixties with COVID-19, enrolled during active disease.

The CDR3 nucleotides read TGTGCCAGCAGCCCCCTTAAGGAGGGTGCTAATGAAAAACTGTTTTTT. Translating gives CASSPLKEGANEKLFF. The V call is TRBV3-1 (or the pseudogene TRBV3-2), the J call TRBJ1-4; no firm D call. The CDR3 runs to 16 residues. V gave up 4 bases and J gave up 3 bases, with 15 bases separating them. Germline CDR1 and CDR2: LGHDT and YNNKEL (reference sequence).

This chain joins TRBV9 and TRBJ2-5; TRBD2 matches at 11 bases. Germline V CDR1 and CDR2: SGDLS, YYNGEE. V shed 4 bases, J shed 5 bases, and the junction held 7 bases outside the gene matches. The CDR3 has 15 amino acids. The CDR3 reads CASSSGTSGPETQYF. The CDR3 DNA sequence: TGTGCCAGCAGCTCCGGGACTAGCGGCCCGGAGACCCAGTACTTC.

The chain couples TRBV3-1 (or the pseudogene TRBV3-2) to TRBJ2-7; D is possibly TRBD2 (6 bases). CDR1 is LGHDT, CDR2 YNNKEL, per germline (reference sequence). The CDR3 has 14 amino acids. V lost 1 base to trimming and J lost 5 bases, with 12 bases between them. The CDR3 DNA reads TGTGCCAGCAGCCAAGGGCTAGCGTACCACGAGCAGTACTTC. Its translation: CASSQGLAYHEQYF.

CDR3 protein: CATNDQGPYGYTF. The CDR3 DNA reads TGTGCCACCAACGACCAGGGGCCCTATGGCTACACCTTC. V is TRBV28 and J is TRBJ1-2; D might be TRBD1 (6 bases). The CDR3 consists of 13 residues. The V gene's germline CDR1 is MDHEN and CDR2 SYDVKM. With 10 bases removed from V and 4 bases from J, the gap between germline ends came to 16 bases.

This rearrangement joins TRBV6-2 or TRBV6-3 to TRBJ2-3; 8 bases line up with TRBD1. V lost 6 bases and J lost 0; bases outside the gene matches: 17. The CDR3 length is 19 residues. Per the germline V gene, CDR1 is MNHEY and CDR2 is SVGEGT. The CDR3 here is CASRPDTGTGLPSTDTQYF. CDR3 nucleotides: TGTGCCAGCAGACCTGATACCGGGACAGGCCTCCCTAGCACAGATACGCAGTATTTT.

The CDR3 DNA is TGTGCCAGCAGCCTTACCGCACGGGGGGCTCGGGCTTTCTTT. This sequence encodes CASSLTARGARAFF. The chain is built from TRBV3-1 (or the pseudogene TRBV3-2) and TRBJ1-1; a weak D match, TRBD1 (6 bases). Trimming shortened V by 4 bases and J by 11 bases, and 20 bases separated the two germline ends. Germline V CDR1 and CDR2: LGHDT, YNNKEL (reference sequence). The CDR3 is 14 residues long.

The CDR3 spells CATQGNSWNTEAFF. The CDR3 DNA follows: TGTGCCACCCAGGGGAATTCGTGGAACACTGAAGCTTTCTTT. This rearrangement joins TRBV6-5 to TRBJ1-1, with TRBD1 as a possible D gene (6 bases). Trimming removed 10 bases from V and 1 base from J, with 16 bases in between. Looked up from germline, CDR1 is MNHEY and CDR2 is SVGAGI. The CDR3 length is 14 residues.

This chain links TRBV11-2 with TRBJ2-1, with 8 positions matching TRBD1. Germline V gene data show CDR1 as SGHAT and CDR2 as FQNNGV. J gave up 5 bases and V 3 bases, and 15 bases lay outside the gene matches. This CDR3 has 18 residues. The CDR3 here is CASSLFGAETGAHNEQFF. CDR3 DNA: TGTGCCAGCAGCTTGTTCGGGGCGGAGACAGGGGCACACAATGAGCAGTTCTTC.

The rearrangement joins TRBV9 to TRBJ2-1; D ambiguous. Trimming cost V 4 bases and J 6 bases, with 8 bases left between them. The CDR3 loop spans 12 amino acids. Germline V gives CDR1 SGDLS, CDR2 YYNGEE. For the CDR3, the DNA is TGTGCCAGCAGCACTTTCGGCAATGAGCAGTTCTTC. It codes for CASSTFGNEQFF.

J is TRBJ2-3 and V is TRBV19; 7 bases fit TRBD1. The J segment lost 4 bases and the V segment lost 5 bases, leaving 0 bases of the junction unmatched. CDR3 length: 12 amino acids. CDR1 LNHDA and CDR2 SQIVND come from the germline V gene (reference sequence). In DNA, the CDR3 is TGTGCCAGTAGTCAGGGGGCAGATACGCAGTATTTT. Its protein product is CASSQGADTQYF.